The 16 T cell receptor beta chains presented below share a single source sample, sequenced in a study of beta chain bispecific antibodies for T cell cancers. Study results and limitations: Normal T cells contributed less of the targeted TRBV signal than the leukemia cells did.

TCRdb analysed the 5' RACE reads with MiXCR anew, one entry per CDR3 protein. The top ten clones hold approximately 30% of a sample with some 21,000 distinct CDR3 sequences, about 2.6% of them seen once. Either OKT3 anti-CD3 antibody or CD3/CD28 beads expanded T cells from blood mononuclear cells over roughly 3 days. Antigens of these TCRs are unknown. Sequences were obtained from healthy donor T cells cultured with leukemia cells. These receptors were collected from a human donor in good health. Some clones in this sample may be carry-over from other donors' samples.

This clonotype was counted many times. The chain recombines TRBV10-2 with TRBJ2-6; D is ambiguous. The CDR3 loop spans 17 amino acids. V shed 1 base and J shed 0 bases, with 10 bases lying between them. The germline CDR1 and CDR2 sequences are WSHSY and SAAADI. CDR3 nucleotide sequence: TGCGCCAGCAGTGAGTTCCGGAGAGGCTCTGGGGCCAACGTCCTGACTTTC. Translating it yields CASSEFRRGSGANVLTF.

This clonotype came up many times. The chain has TRBV7-3 and TRBJ2-1; unclear D gene. The CDR3 contains 11 residues. CDR1 SGHTA and CDR2 FQGTGA come from the germline V gene. Trimming removed 3 bases at V and 7 bases at J, with 4 bases between. Written as DNA, the CDR3 is TGTGCCAGCAGCTTGGAAAATGAGCAGTTCTTC. Translation gives CASSLENEQFF.

This clonotype was detected ten times or more. This chain joins TRBV5-6 and TRBJ2-7; D not certain. The germline V and J ends were trimmed by 3 bases and 4 bases, with 5 bases remaining between them. The CDR3 covers 11 residues. Germline assignment: CDR1 SGHDT and CDR2 YYEEEE. The CDR3 sequence is CASSWGYEQYF. In DNA form, the CDR3 reads TGTGCCAGCAGCTGGGGATACGAGCAGTACTTC.

This clonotype was recorded at least ten times. The chain recombines TRBV2 with TRBJ2-2; D possibly corresponds to TRBD1 (5 bases). Trimming took off 6 bases at V and 2 bases at J, with 13 bases between the two ends. The CDR3 totals 15 residues. Per germline, CDR1 SNHLY and CDR2 FYNNEI. Written as DNA, the CDR3 is TGTGCCAGCAGCATTAGACAGCTTAACACCGGGGAGCTGTTTTTT. This translates into CASSIRQLNTGELFF.

This clonotype has only a few counts. CDR3 amino acids: CASSEFWGEQYF. CDR3 nucleotides: TGTGCCAGCAGTGAATTTTGGGGCGAGCAGTACTTC. The gene calls are TRBV25-1 and TRBJ2-7; D remains ambiguous. The CDR3 has 12 residues. Trimming pared 1 base from V and 6 bases from J, leaving 7 bases between. CDR1 and CDR2 (germline): MGHDK, SYGVNS.

This clonotype was counted many times. The V call is TRBV11-2, the J call TRBJ1-4; tentative D call: TRBD1 (5 bases). Trimming removed 4 bases at V and 8 bases at J, with 11 bases between. Germline assignment: CDR1 SGHAT and CDR2 FQNNGV. The CDR3 consists of 13 residues. The DNA for the CDR3 is TGTGCCAGCAGCTCGCAGAGGGACGAAAAACTGTTTTTT. Translated, it gives CASSSQRDEKLFF.

This clonotype showed up many times. The chain recombines TRBV5-1 with TRBJ2-5; no clear D gene. Germline CDR1 and CDR2: SGHRS and YFSETQ. Trimming stripped 0 bases from V and 4 bases from J, with 10 bases between. The CDR3 contains 14 residues. CDR3 amino acids: CASSLGFSPETQYF. The DNA for the CDR3 is TGCGCCAGCAGCTTGGGGTTTTCCCCAGAGACCCAGTACTTC.

This clonotype was counted at least ten times. The gene calls are TRBV19 and TRBJ1-2; D gene uncertain. Germline assignment: CDR1 LNHDA and CDR2 SQIVND (reference sequence). V shed 5 bases and J shed 4 bases, with 17 bases lying between them. CDR3 length equals 15 residues. This CDR3 reads CASSPGPGAVYGYTF. CDR3 bases: TGTGCCAGTAGTCCCGGTCCAGGAGCCGTCTATGGCTACACCTTC.

This clonotype came up many times. The chain recombines TRBV5-1 with TRBJ1-1; 8 positions agree with TRBD1. Germline lookup yields CDR1 SGHRS and CDR2 YFSETQ. V shed 0 bases and J 0 bases; nucleotides not matched to a gene: 1. This CDR3 is built from 15 residues. CDR3 in DNA: TGCGCCAGCAGCTTGGCAGGGGGCATGAACACTGAAGCTTTCTTT. Protein sequence: CASSLAGGMNTEAFF.

This clonotype was counted at least ten times. The chain has TRBV7-6 and TRBJ2-7; D is possibly TRBD1 (6 bases). This CDR3 has 14 residues. The germline V gene has CDR1 SGHVS and CDR2 FNYEAQ. V lost 5 bases to trimming and J lost 0 bases, with 11 bases between them. In DNA form, the CDR3 reads TGTGCCAGCAGCCCAGAAGGGGGCTCCTACGAGCAGTACTTC. As protein: CASSPEGGSYEQYF.

This clonotype has at least ten counts. V usage is TRBV7-6 and J usage is TRBJ2-7; D not resolved. This CDR3 region has 14 residues. Germline assignment: CDR1 SGHVS and CDR2 FNYEAQ. V shed 2 bases and J shed 2 bases, with 10 bases lying between them. The CDR3 nucleotides read TGTGCCAGCAGCTTATCCACACCGGCCTACGAGCAGTACTTC. This codes for CASSLSTPAYEQYF.

This clonotype was seen many times. The chain employs TRBV5-1 and TRBJ2-1; a weak D match, TRBD2 (6 bases). This CDR3 has 16 residues. Per germline, CDR1 SGHRS and CDR2 YFSETQ. Trimming removed 0 bases from V and 0 bases from J, with 10 bases in between. In DNA form, the CDR3 reads TGCGCCAGCAGCTTGGCCGCGGGGAGCTCCTACAATGAGCAGTTCTTC. This sequence encodes CASSLAAGSSYNEQFF.

This clonotype was found many times. The chain is built from TRBV7-2 and TRBJ2-5; D is possibly TRBD1 or TRBD2 (6 bases each). Per germline, CDR1 SGHTA and CDR2 FQGNSA. The CDR3 runs 15 residues. With 5 bases removed from V and 5 bases from J, the gap between germline ends came to 18 bases. Here the CDR3 DNA reads TGTGCCAGCAGCCCCGATAGGGGGGCAACGGAGACCCAGTACTTC. Amino acid sequence: CASSPDRGATETQYF.

In its sample, this clonotype was seen many times. DNA for the CDR3: TGTGCCAGCAGCTTAGAATGGGGGGCGGATAACATTCAGTACTTC. Its protein product is CASSLEWGADNIQYF. The chain couples TRBV7-6 to TRBJ2-4, with D perhaps being TRBD1 or TRBD2 (6 bases each). Trimming removed 1 base at V and 7 bases at J, with 14 bases between. The CDR3 sequence is 15 residues long. The germline V gene encodes CDR1 SGHVS and CDR2 FNYEAQ.

This clonotype is medium-sized within its sample. The rearrangement joins TRBV28 to TRBJ2-5, with a possible D match to TRBD2 (5 bases). This CDR3 has 16 amino acids. CDR1 and CDR2 from the germline V gene are MDHEN and SYDVKM. Trimming took 2 bases from V and 3 from J, leaving 16 bases between them. The CDR3 region is CASSLRPASFEETQYF. The CDR3 region has the DNA TGTGCCAGCAGTTTACGTCCGGCTAGCTTCGAAGAGACCCAGTACTTC.

Many counts were recorded for this clonotype. This chain joins TRBV5-1 and TRBJ2-1; D ambiguous. Trimming removed 5 bases from V and 7 bases from J, with 10 bases in between. CDR1 and CDR2 from the germline V gene are SGHRS and YFSETQ. This CDR3 comprises 12 residues. CDR3 sequence: CASSQTWNEQFF. The CDR3 DNA is TGCGCCAGCAGTCAAACCTGGAATGAGCAGTTCTTC.